Given below is one T cell receptor (beta chain) in context. The antigen remains unidentified. This sample is part of a study of T-cell reconstitution after alpha-beta-depleted transplantation in children. Construction of the TCRbeta library involved unique molecular identifiers. Each CDR3 protein gets one entry after TCRdb re-called the PCR reads with MiXCR. The sample has a few hundred thousand distinct CDR3 sequences, roughly 30% seen once. With 4 bases clipped from V and 10 bases from J, the junction kept 7 bases outside the gene matches. Germline V gene lookup returns CDR1 SGHRS and CDR2 YFSETQ. This CDR3 comprises 15 residues. Study-level results: There were some patients whose high TCRbeta diversity at day 60 came from surviving recipient T cells and thymic progenitors. In patients about two months after transplant, alpha-beta T cells reportedly arose from several hundred expanded graft clones. The authors attributed T-cell counts and diversity one year after transplant mostly to newly produced T cells.

The J gene is TRBJ2-1, the V gene TRBV5-1; TRBD2 agrees at 14 bases. The sequencing used PBMCs, collected before TCRalphabeta/CD19-depleted stem cell transplant. The TCR originated in a boy under two years old with Wiskott-Aldrich syndrome, due to receive a stem cell transplant. The DNA of the CDR3 is TGCGCCAGCAGCGCATCCGGGACTAGCGGGAGAGAGCAGTTCTTC. It is translated as CASSASGTSGREQFF.